Below, 14 T cell receptor beta chains from the same sample are listed, as sequenced in a study of chronic HIV infection and antiretroviral therapy. TCRdb re-derived calls from the 5' RACE reads in MiXCR, one entry per CDR3 protein. The table shows some 43,000 distinct CDR3 sequences, with over 15% occurring only once. The sample was peripheral blood. Receptors originate from an adult who had HIV and had not received antiretroviral therapy, or was an uninfected healthy control (not recorded which).

This clonotype showed up just a few times. The chain uses TRBV28 and TRBJ2-7, with a tentative D call TRBD2 (6 bases). CDR1 is MDHEN and CDR2 is SYDVKM in the germline V gene. This CDR3 has 15 amino acids. Trimming left V 2 bases short and J 1 base short, with 12 bases between. The CDR3 protein is CASSLGGTLSYEQYF. In nucleotides, the CDR3 is TGTGCCAGCAGTTTAGGGGGGACGCTGTCCTACGAGCAGTACTTC. The full variable domain, in which reference TRBV28 and TRBJ2-7 provide the parts outside the CDR3, is DVKVTQSSRYLVKRTGEKVFLECVQDMDHENMFWYRQDPGLGLRLIYFSYDVKMKEKGDIPEGYSVSREKKERFSLILESASTNQTSMYLCASSLGGTLSYEQYFGPGTRLTVT.

This clonotype was detected only a few times. The chain employs TRBV2 and TRBJ1-4; the D is unclear. Deletions cut 6 bases from V and 5 bases from J, with 10 bases between. The germline V gene has CDR1 SNHLY and CDR2 FYNNEI. CDR3 length: 13 residues. The CDR3 reads CASRTPPNEKLFF. The CDR3 DNA is TGTGCCAGCAGGACCCCCCCCAATGAAAAACTGTTTTTT. Drawing the rest from reference TRBV2 and TRBJ1-4, the complete variable domain is EPEVTQTPSHQVTQMGQEVILRCVPISNHLYFYWYRQILGQKVEFLVSFYNNEISEKSEIFDDQFSVERPDGSNFTLKIRSTKLEDSAMYFCASRTPPNEKLFFGSGTQLSVL.

This chain links TRBV6-5 with TRBJ2-7; a possible D gene is TRBD2 (6 bases). This CDR3 contains 15 residues. V shed 6 bases and J shed 4 bases, with 19 bases lying between them. In germline, CDR1 is MNHEY, CDR2 SVGAGI. Here the CDR3 reads CASREGAGRTYEQYF. In DNA, the CDR3 is TGTGCCAGCAGAGAGGGAGCAGGGAGGACGTACGAGCAGTACTTC.

This chain links TRBV11-2 with TRBJ2-3, with D unclear. The CDR3 runs to 12 residues. V was shortened by 3 bases and J by 4 bases, with 5 bases between the two germline ends. Germline V lookup: CDR1 SGHAT, CDR2 FQNNGV. CDR3 nucleotide sequence: TGTGCCAGCAGCTTCGTTCCAGATACGCAGTATTTT. Amino acid sequence: CASSFVPDTQYF. The variable domain in full, completed from reference TRBV11-2 and TRBJ2-3, reads EAGVAQSPRYKIIEKRQSVAFWCNPISGHATLYWYQQILGQGPKLLIQFQNNGVVDDSQLPKDRFSAERLKGVDSTLKIQPAKLEDSAVYLCASSFVPDTQYFGPGTRLTVL.

The chain couples TRBV5-6 to TRBJ2-4, with a weak D call TRBD2 (6 bases). Germline CDR1 reads SGHDT; CDR2 reads YYEEEE. V lost 2 bases, J lost 1 base, and 10 bases lay in between. This CDR3 has 15 residues. The CDR3 coding sequence is TGTGCCAGCAGCTTAGTAGCGGCTGCCAAAAACATTCAGTACTTC. It yields the protein CASSLVAAAKNIQYF.

This clonotype was counted between two and nine times. This sequence joins TRBV5-1 and TRBJ2-6, with 9 bases that match TRBD1. Germline assignment: CDR1 SGHRS and CDR2 YFSETQ. V was clipped by 4 bases and J by 4 bases; unmatched bases: 3. CDR3 length: 15 amino acids. DNA of the CDR3: TGCGCCAGCAGCCGGACAGGGGCCGGGGCCAACGTCCTGACTTTC. Amino acid sequence: CASSRTGAGANVLTF.

This clonotype came up a few times. The rearrangement uses TRBV5-1 and TRBJ1-1; D unresolved. The V gene's germline CDR1 is SGHRS and CDR2 YFSETQ. The CDR3 sequence is 13 residues long. With 0 bases removed from V and 4 bases from J, the gap between germline ends came to 7 bases. This CDR3 is CASSLVLATEAFF. Written as DNA, the CDR3 is TGCGCCAGCAGCTTGGTTCTTGCCACTGAAGCTTTCTTT.

This clonotype was counted only a few times. The rearrangement joins TRBV29-1 to TRBJ2-7; possibly TRBD1 or TRBD2 for D (5 bases each). The CDR3 covers 13 residues. The germline CDR1 and CDR2 sequences are SQVTM and ANQGSEA. V was pared by 1 base and J by 6 bases, with 13 bases between. The CDR3 nucleotides are TGCAGCGTTGAAGGGGCAGGGAGCAGCGAGCAGTACTTC. Translating it yields CSVEGAGSSEQYF.

This clonotype was counted between two and nine times. V gene TRBV28 combines with J gene TRBJ1-1, with D unclear. CDR1 is MDHEN, CDR2 SYDVKM, per germline. V gave up 6 bases and J gave up 8 bases, with 19 bases separating them. The CDR3 sequence is 14 residues long. Here the CDR3 DNA reads TGTGCCAGCAGACGACGATGGGGTTTACGAGAAGCTTTCTTT. As protein: CASRRRWGLREAFF.

V is TRBV29-1 and J is TRBJ1-2; perhaps TRBD1 as D (5 bases). From germline, CDR1 is SQVTM and CDR2 ANQGSEA. V was clipped by 2 bases and J by 2 bases, with 12 bases between them. The CDR3 consists of 14 residues. The CDR3 here is CSVESWGTNYGYTF. CDR3 DNA: TGCAGCGTTGAATCGTGGGGGACCAACTATGGCTACACCTTC. Using reference TRBV29-1 and TRBJ1-2 for the parts outside the CDR3, the full variable domain is SAVISQKPSRDICQRGTSLTIQCQVDSQVTMMFWYRQQPGQSLTLIATANQGSEATYESGFVIDKFPISRPNLTFSTLTVSNMSPEDSSIYLCSVESWGTNYGYTFGSGTRLTVV.

V and J are TRBV29-1 and TRBJ2-5, with D unclear. The CDR3 loop spans 10 amino acids. Deletions cut 5 bases from V and 5 bases from J, with 6 bases between. Germline CDR1 reads SQVTM; CDR2 reads ANQGSEA. CDR3 DNA: TGCAGCGTTTTCGGCGAGACCCAGTACTTC. Translating gives CSVFGETQYF. Full variable domain (remainder filled in from reference TRBV29-1 and TRBJ2-5): SAVISQKPSRDICQRGTSLTIQCQVDSQVTMMFWYRQQPGQSLTLIATANQGSEATYESGFVIDKFPISRPNLTFSTLTVSNMSPEDSSIYLCSVFGETQYFGPGTRLLVL.

The chain carries TRBV28 and TRBJ2-3; 16 nucleotides match TRBD2. The CDR3 consists of 16 residues. Looked up from germline, CDR1 is MDHEN and CDR2 is SYDVKM. V shed 6 bases and J 4 bases; nucleotides not matched to a gene: 4. CDR3 sequence (DNA): TGTGCCAGCAGGGCCGGGACTAGCGGGAGGGCAGATACGCAGTATTTT. Amino acid sequence: CASRAGTSGRADTQYF.

This clonotype was found a few times. The chain carries TRBV29-1 and TRBJ2-3, with no clear D. Germline V gives CDR1 SQVTM, CDR2 ANQGSEA. CDR3 size: 14 residues. The germline V and J ends were trimmed by 0 bases and 6 bases, with 13 bases remaining between them. The CDR3 region has the DNA TGCAGCGTTGAAGACGGTGACGACGGGGATACGCAGTATTTT. Protein sequence: CSVEDGDDGDTQYF.

This clonotype was seen a few times. V gene TRBV29-1 combines with J gene TRBJ1-1; a possible D gene is TRBD1 (5 bases). V was trimmed by 4 bases and J by 8 bases, leaving 8 bases between them. This CDR3 has 10 amino acids. Germline V gene sequence: CDR1 SQVTM, CDR2 ANQGSEA. The CDR3: CSVGREEAFF. The CDR3 region has the DNA TGCAGCGTTGGCAGGGAGGAAGCTTTCTTT.